This T cell receptor (beta chain) was found in a study of follicular helper T cells after annual influenza vaccination. Clones were read by immunoSEQ multiplex PCR, and TCRdb kept only the in-frame ones, dropping some. The table shows roughly 4,200 clones, with roughly 86% occurring only once. Sample time point: 2015-2016 season, 7 days after influenza vaccination. The specimen was CXCR5+ CD38- circulating T follicular helper cells from blood, collected 7 days after influenza vaccination. The subset is: circulating Tfh, non-naive CD4+CXCR5+PD-1+ (ICOS+CD38+ or ICOS-CD38-). The sequence derives from an adult who received the influenza vaccine.

For the CDR3, the DNA is TGTGCCAGCAGCCGCACAGGGGGCTTGCCTGAAGCTTTCTTT. The encoded protein is CASSRTGGLPEAFF. The gene calls are TRBV28 and TRBJ1-1; 9 bases match TRBD1. The V gene end was trimmed by 6 bases and the J gene end by 6 bases; junction bases not matched to a gene: 8. Looked up from germline, CDR1 is MDHEN and CDR2 is SYDVKM. This CDR3 is 14 amino acids long.